This is a list of T cell receptor beta chains from one sample in a study of T cells after yellow fever vaccination. Each CDR3 protein gets one entry after TCRdb re-called the 5' RACE reads with MiXCR. The top ten clones hold about 22% of a sample with about 330,000 distinct CDR3 sequences, about 4% of them seen once. The specimen was PBMCs, collected 5 days after the yellow fever booster vaccination. The origin of the receptors is a young man who received the YFV17D yellow fever vaccine. Both conserved end residues are part of each CDR3. The order of the fields is V gene, D gene, CDR3 protein. D genes are given only for firm matches.

v_call: TRBV6-2/TRBV6-3; d_call: NA; cdr3_aa: CASSRQLDQPQHF
v_call: TRBV19; d_call: NA; cdr3_aa: CASSNEGRTEAFF
v_call: TRBV20-1; d_call: TRBD2; cdr3_aa: CSASDSLAGTSTDTQYF
v_call: TRBV7-9; d_call: NA; cdr3_aa: CASSPNEYWDIQYF
v_call: TRBV6-5; d_call: TRBD1; cdr3_aa: CASSYSVRGREKLFF
v_call: TRBV7-2; d_call: NA; cdr3_aa: CASSFYMDSPLHF
v_call: TRBV29-1; d_call: NA; cdr3_aa: CSVGDGTPNEQFF
v_call: TRBV5-1; d_call: NA; cdr3_aa: CASSLALGAGETQYF
v_call: TRBV20-1; d_call: NA; cdr3_aa: CSARGLIRQPQHF
v_call: TRBV19; d_call: NA; cdr3_aa: CASSVQGWGLEQYF
v_call: TRBV4-2; d_call: TRBD1; cdr3_aa: CASSQGTGGTDTQYF
v_call: TRBV6-2/TRBV6-3; d_call: NA; cdr3_aa: CASSYSLNQPQHF
v_call: TRBV5-1; d_call: NA; cdr3_aa: CASSPGLMGGYTF
v_call: TRBV7-9; d_call: NA; cdr3_aa: CASSITEAFF
v_call: TRBV7-2; d_call: TRBD1; cdr3_aa: CASSPDRGHGYGYTF
v_call: TRBV7-3; d_call: NA; cdr3_aa: CASSSRQASSYNEQFF
v_call: TRBV5-1; d_call: NA; cdr3_aa: CASSLVFSQGTDTQYF
v_call: TRBV5-1; d_call: NA; cdr3_aa: CASSFQQNTEAFF
v_call: TRBV4-1; d_call: NA; cdr3_aa: CASSQDPERPWQFF
v_call: TRBV15; d_call: NA; cdr3_aa: CATSRESLTSRLPETQYF
v_call: TRBV28; d_call: NA; cdr3_aa: CASSLSGADSPLHF
v_call: TRBV20-1; d_call: NA; cdr3_aa: CSASGIALSRYNEQFF